This T cell receptor (beta chain) was found in a study of blood T cell repertoires in COVID-19. In the study overall: Specimens from acute and convalescent COVID-19 originated in the United States, Italy and Spain.

Germline values: CDR1 MDHEN, CDR2 SYDVKM. Trimming cost V 4 bases and J 0 bases, with 16 bases left between them. This CDR3 has 16 residues. In the original processing: Nucleated cell number was recorded as an estimate derived from reference gene primer amplification. Libraries were prepared by immunoSEQ multiplex PCR; TCRdb keeps only in-frame clonotypes and omits some of them. Clonal size and the V and J genes are those of that table, whereas D and trimming came from the DNA. The sample carries 100,000 or so clones, about nine tenths recorded once. The clonotype originates from a woman aged 45-59 years in a cohort sampled during active COVID-19. The V gene is TRBV28, the J gene TRBJ2-7; D unresolved. Sample: peripheral blood. DNA for the CDR3: TGTGCCAGCAGTTCCCCCGGTGCTCCTAGCTCCTACGAGCAGTACTTC. Translation gives CASSSPGAPSSYEQYF. Full variable domain (missing parts from reference TRBV28 and TRBJ2-7): DVKVTQSSRYLVKRTGEKVFLECVQDMDHENMFWYRQDPGLGLRLIYFSYDVKMKEKGDIPEGYSVSREKKERFSLILESASTNQTSMYLCASSSPGAPSSYEQYFGPGTRLTVT.